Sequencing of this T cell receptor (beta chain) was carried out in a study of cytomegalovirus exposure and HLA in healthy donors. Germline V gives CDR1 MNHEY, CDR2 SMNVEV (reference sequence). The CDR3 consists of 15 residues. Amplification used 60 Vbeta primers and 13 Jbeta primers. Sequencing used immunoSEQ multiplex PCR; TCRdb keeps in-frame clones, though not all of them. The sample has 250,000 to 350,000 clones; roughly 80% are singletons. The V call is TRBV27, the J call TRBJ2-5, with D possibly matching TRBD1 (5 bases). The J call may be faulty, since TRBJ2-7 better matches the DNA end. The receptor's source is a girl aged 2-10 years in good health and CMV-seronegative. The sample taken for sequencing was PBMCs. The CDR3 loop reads CASRGRATPVYEQYF. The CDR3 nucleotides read TGTGCCAGCAGGGGCAGGGCGACACCTGTTTACGAGCAGTACTTC.